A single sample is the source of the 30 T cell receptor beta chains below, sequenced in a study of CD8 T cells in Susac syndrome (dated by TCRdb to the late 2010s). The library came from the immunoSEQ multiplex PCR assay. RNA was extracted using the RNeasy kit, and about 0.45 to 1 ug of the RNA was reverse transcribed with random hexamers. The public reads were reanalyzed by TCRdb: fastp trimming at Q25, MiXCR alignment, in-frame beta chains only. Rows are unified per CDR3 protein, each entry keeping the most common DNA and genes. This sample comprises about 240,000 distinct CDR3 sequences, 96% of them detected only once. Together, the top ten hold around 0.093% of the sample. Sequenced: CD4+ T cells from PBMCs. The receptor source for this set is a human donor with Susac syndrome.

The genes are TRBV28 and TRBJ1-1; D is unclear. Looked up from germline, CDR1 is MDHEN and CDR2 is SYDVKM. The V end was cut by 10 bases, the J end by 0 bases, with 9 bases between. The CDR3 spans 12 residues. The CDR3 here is CAIGNLNTEAFF. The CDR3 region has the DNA TGTGCCATTGGCAATTTGAACACTGAAGCTTTCTTT.

CDR3 amino acids: CASSHNFAAKQFF. The DNA of the CDR3 is TGTGCCAGCAGCCATAATTTCGCGGCGAAGCAGTTCTTC. The chain recombines TRBV5-6 with TRBJ2-1; unclear D gene. V was cut by 4 bases and J by 11 bases, with 16 bases left in between. This CDR3 is 13 amino acids long. In germline, CDR1 is SGHDT, CDR2 YYEEEE.

This chain's CDR3 is CSARGRVAGHNEQFF. The DNA for the CDR3 is TGCAGTGCTAGAGGCAGGGTAGCGGGGCACAATGAGCAGTTCTTC. This sequence joins TRBV20-1 and TRBJ2-1; TRBD2 matches at 8 bases. With V trimmed by 1 base and J by 5 bases, 7 bases remained unmatched. CDR1 and CDR2 (germline): DFQATT, SNEGSKA (reference sequence). The CDR3 totals 15 residues.

CDR3 in DNA: TGTGCCAGCACCCTGTACAAGAGGGACACCGGGGAGCTGTTTTTT. It codes for CASTLYKRDTGELFF. The rearrangement joins TRBV2 to TRBJ2-2, with D possibly TRBD2 on 5 matching bases. The CDR3 covers 15 residues. Germline V lookup: CDR1 SNHLY, CDR2 FYNNEI. V was clipped by 7 bases and J by 3 bases, with 15 bases between them.

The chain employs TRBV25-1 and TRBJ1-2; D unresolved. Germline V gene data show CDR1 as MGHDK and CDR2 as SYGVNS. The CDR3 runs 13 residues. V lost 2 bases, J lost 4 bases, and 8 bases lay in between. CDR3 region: CASSEAVFYGYTF. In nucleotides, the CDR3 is TGTGCCAGCAGTGAAGCAGTCTTCTATGGCTACACCTTC.

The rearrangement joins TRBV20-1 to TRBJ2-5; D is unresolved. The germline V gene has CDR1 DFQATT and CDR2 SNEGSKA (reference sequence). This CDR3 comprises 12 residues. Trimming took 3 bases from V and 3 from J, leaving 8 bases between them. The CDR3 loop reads CSARLHEETQYF. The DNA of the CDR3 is TGCAGTGCTAGGCTACATGAAGAGACCCAGTACTTC.

CDR3 coding DNA: TGTGCCAGCAGCCCGGTTGAAGGGGGCACTGAAGCTTTCTTT. Translated, it gives CASSPVEGGTEAFF. J is TRBJ1-1 and V is TRBV6-2 or TRBV6-3; weak D call: TRBD1 (6 bases). Between the trimmed V and J ends, which lost 6 bases and 4 bases, there was a span of 15 bases. CDR1 MNHEY and CDR2 SVGEGT come from the germline V gene. The CDR3 is made up of 14 amino acids.

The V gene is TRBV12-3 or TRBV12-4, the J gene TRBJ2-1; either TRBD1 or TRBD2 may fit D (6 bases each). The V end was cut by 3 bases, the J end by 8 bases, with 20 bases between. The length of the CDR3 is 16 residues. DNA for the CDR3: TGTGCCAGCAGTTTGGGGGGCAGCCACCAACGCGATGAGCAGTTCTTC. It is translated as CASSLGGSHQRDEQFF.

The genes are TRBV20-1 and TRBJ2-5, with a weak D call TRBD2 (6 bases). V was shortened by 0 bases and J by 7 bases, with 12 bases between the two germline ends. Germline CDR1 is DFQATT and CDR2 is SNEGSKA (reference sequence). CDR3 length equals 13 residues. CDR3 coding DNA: TGCAGTGCTAGAGACCGGGACTGGGGGACCCAGTACTTC. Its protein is CSARDRDWGTQYF.

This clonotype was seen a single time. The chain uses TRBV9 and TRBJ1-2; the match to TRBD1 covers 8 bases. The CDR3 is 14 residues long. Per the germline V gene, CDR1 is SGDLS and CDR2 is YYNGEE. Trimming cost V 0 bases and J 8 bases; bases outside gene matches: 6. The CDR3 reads CASSVAPRGRGYTF. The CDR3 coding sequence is TGTGCCAGCAGCGTAGCTCCCAGGGGGCGCGGCTACACCTTC.

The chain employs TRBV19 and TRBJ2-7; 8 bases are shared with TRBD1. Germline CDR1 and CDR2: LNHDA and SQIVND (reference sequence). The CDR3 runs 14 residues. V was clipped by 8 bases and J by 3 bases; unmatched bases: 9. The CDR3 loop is CASRIATGDYEQYF. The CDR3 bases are TGTGCCAGTCGAATCGCGACAGGGGACTACGAGCAGTACTTC.

Here the CDR3 reads CAWGRKNIQYF. The CDR3, as DNA: TGTGCCTGGGGGAGAAAAAACATTCAGTACTTC. V is TRBV30 and J is TRBJ2-4, with D maybe TRBD2 (5 bases). The CDR3 runs 11 residues. Trimming shortened V by 5 bases and J by 4 bases, and 6 bases separated the two germline ends. Germline V gene sequence: CDR1 GTSNPN, CDR2 SVGIG (reference sequence).

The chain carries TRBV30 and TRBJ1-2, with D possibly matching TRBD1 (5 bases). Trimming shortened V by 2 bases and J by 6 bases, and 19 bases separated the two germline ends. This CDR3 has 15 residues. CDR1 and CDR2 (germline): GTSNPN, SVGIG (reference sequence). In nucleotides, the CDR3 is TGTGCCTGGAGTATTCCCGGGGCCGGCGGGAATGGCTACACCTTC. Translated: CAWSIPGAGGNGYTF.

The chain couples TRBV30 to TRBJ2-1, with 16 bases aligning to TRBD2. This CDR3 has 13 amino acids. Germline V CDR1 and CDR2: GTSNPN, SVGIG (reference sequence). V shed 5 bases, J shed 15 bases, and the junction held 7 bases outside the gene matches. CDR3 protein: CAWVGTSGRGRFF. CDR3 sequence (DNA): TGTGCCTGGGTGGGGACTAGCGGGAGGGGGCGGTTCTTC.

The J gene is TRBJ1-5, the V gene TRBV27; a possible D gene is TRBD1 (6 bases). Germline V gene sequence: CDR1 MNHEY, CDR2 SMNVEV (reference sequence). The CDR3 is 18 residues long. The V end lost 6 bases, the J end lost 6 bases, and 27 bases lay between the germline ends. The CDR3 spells CASRPGPGQMGPAQPQHF. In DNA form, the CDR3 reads TGTGCCAGCAGACCCGGGCCCGGACAGATGGGTCCGGCTCAGCCCCAGCATTTT.

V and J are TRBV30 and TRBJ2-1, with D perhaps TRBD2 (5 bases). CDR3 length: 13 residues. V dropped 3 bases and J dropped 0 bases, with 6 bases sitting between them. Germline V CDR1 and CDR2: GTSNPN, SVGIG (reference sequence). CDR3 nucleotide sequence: TGTGCCTGGAGAACTAGCTCCTACAATGAGCAGTTCTTC. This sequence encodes CAWRTSSYNEQFF.

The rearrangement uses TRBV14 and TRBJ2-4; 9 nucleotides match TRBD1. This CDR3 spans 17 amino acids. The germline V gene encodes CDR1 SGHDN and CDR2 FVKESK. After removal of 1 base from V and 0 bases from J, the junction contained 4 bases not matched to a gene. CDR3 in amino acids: CASSQGTGVRAKNIQYF. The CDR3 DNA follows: TGTGCCAGCAGCCAAGGGACAGGGGTGAGAGCCAAAAACATTCAGTACTTC.

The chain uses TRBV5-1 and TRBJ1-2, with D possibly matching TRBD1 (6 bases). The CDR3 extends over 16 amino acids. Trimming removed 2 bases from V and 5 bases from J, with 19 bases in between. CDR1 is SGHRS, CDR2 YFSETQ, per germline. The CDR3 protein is CASSFNSNRVSYGYTF. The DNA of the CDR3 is TGCGCCAGCAGCTTTAATTCGAACAGGGTATCGTATGGCTACACCTTC.

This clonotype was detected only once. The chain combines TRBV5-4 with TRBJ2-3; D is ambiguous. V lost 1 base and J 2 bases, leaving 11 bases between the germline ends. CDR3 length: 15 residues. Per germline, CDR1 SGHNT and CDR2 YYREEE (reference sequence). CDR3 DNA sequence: TGTGCCAGCAGCTTGTTAGGGCGGAACACAGATACGCAGTATTTT. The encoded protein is CASSLLGRNTDTQYF.

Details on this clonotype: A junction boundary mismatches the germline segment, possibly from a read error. The CDR3 loop reads CASSLGQGNHEQYF. CDR3 nucleotide sequence: TGTGCTAGCAGCCTCGGACAGGGGAATCACGAGCAGTACTTC. The chain links TRBV7-7 to TRBJ2-7; 9 bases are shared with TRBD1. The length of the CDR3 is 14 residues. Germline V gene data show CDR1 as SSHAT and CDR2 as FNYEAQ (reference sequence).

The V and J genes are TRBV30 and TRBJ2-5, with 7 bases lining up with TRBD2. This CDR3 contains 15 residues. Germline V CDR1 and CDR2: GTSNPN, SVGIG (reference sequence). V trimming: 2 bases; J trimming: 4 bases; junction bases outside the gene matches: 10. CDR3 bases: TGTGCCTGGAGTAGGGGAGGGCAGGGAAGAGAGACCCAGTACTTC. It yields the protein CAWSRGGQGRETQYF.

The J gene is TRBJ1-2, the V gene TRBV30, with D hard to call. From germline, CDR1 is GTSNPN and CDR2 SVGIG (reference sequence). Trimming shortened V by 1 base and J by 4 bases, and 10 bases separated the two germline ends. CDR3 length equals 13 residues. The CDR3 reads CAWSGVGSYGYTF. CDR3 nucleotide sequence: TGTGCCTGGAGTGGGGTGGGCAGCTATGGCTACACCTTC.

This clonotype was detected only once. CDR3 residues: CASSYSRAGKDEQYF. The CDR3 DNA reads TGTGCCAGCAGTTACTCGCGGGCAGGGAAGGACGAGCAGTACTTC. J is TRBJ2-7 and V is TRBV6-5; D assignment may be TRBD1 or TRBD2 (5 bases each). The CDR3 contains 15 residues. CDR1 and CDR2 from the germline V gene are MNHEY and SVGAGI. V shed 0 bases and J shed 5 bases, with 14 bases lying between them.

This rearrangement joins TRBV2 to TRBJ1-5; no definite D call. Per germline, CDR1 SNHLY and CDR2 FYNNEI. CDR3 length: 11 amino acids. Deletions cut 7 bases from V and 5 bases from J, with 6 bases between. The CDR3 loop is CASKYDQPQHF. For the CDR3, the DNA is TGTGCCAGCAAGTACGATCAGCCCCAGCATTTT. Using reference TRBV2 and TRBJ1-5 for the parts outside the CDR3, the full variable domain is EPEVTQTPSHQVTQMGQEVILRCVPISNHLYFYWYRQILGQKVEFLVSFYNNEISEKSEIFDDQFSVERPDGSNFTLKIRSTKLEDSAMYFCASKYDQPQHFGDGTRLSIL.

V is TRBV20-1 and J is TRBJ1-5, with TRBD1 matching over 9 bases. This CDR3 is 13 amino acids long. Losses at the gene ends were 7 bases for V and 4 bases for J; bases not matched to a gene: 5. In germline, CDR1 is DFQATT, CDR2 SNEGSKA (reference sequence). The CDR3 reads CSVSGTGNQPQHF. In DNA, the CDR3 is TGCAGTGTCTCCGGGACAGGGAATCAGCCCCAGCATTTT.

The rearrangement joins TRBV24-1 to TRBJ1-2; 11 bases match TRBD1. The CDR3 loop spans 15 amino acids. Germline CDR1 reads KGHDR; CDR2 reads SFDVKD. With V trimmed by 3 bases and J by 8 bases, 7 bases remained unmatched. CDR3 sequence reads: CATSDAWTGGRGYTF. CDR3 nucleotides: TGTGCCACCAGTGATGCGTGGACAGGGGGCCGGGGCTACACCTTC.

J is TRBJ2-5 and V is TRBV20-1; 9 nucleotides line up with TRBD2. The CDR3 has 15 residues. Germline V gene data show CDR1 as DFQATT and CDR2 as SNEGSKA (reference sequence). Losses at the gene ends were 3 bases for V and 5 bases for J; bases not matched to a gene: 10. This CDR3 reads CSARIGAGGRETQYF. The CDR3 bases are TGCAGTGCTAGGATAGGAGCGGGAGGCAGGGAGACCCAGTACTTC.

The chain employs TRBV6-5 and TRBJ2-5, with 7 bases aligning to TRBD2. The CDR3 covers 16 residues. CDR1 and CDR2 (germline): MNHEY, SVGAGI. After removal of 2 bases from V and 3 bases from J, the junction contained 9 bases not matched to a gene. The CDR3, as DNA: TGTGCCAGCAGTTACCGACCACTGGGGGGGGAAGAGACCCAGTACTTC. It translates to CASSYRPLGGEETQYF.

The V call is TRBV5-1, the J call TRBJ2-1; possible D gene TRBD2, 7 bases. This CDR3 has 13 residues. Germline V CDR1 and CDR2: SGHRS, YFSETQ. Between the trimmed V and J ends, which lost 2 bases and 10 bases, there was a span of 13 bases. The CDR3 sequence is CASSFHGGQEQFF. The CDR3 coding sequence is TGCGCCAGCAGCTTCCACGGGGGGCAGGAGCAGTTCTTC.

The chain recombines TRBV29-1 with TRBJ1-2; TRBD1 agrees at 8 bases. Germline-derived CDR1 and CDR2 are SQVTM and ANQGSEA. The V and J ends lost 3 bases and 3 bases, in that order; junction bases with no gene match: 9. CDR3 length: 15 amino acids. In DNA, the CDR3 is TGCAGCGTTGAGGGGGACAGGTTTGGTTACTATGGCTACACCTTC. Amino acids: CSVEGDRFGYYGYTF.